These T cell receptor beta chains were read from a single sample in a study of blood T cell repertoires in COVID-19. TCRdb's copy holds only in-frame clones and misses some; the assay was immunoSEQ multiplex PCR. Of 70,000 to 100,000 clones listed, 72% are singletons. Material: peripheral blood. These receptors all come from a woman between 55 and 75 years old in a cohort sampled during active or convalescent COVID-19. Both conserved end residues are part of each CDR3. D genes are given only for firm matches. Not all rows give a size; the values are once, few, many and, for expanded clones, a class.

j_call clone_size v_call d_call cdr3_nt cdr3_aa
TRBJ2-7 . TRBV4-1 . TGCGCCAGCAGGGGTACAGGATCCTACGAGCAGTACTTC CASRGTGSYEQYF
TRBJ2-3 few TRBV2 . TGTGCCAGCAGGGGAACCGGGGGTACAGATACGCAGTATTTT CASRGTGGTDTQYF
TRBJ1-2 . TRBV27 . TGTGCCAGCAGACCCGGAAGGGCAGGGGTCTATGGCTACACCTTC CASRPGRAGVYGYTF
TRBJ2-7 . TRBV28 . TGTGCCAGCAGTTTTACCGGGGCCTACGAGCAGTACTTC CASSFTGAYEQYF
TRBJ2-1 . TRBV10-2 TRBD2 TGCGCCAGCAGTGAGGAGCGGGGGGGTAGGTGGGAGCAGTTCTTC CASSEERGGRWEQFF
TRBJ2-7 . TRBV20-1 . TGCAGTGCAAACCGGGACTACGAGCAGTACTTC CSANRDYEQYF
TRBJ1-1 . TRBV11-2 TRBD1 TGTGCCAGCAGCATGGGCAGGGGGCGGGTGAACACTGAAGCTTTCTTT CASSMGRGRVNTEAFF
TRBJ2-3 once TRBV7-3 . TGTGCCAGCAGCTCCTACAGGGAGGGTACGCAGTATTTT CASSSYREGTQYF
TRBJ1-2 . TRBV14 TRBD1 TGTGCCAGCAGCCAAGATCGTGGGACAGTACCAACCTATGGCTACACCTTC CASSQDRGTVPTYGYTF
TRBJ2-3 . TRBV12-3/TRBV12-4 . TGTGCCAGCAGTTTTCTAGAGGCAGATACGCAGTATTTT CASSFLEADTQYF
TRBJ2-3 . TRBV2 TRBD2 TGTGCCAGCAGTCAACGACTAGCGGGGGGTAGCACAGATACGCAGTATTTT CASSQRLAGGSTDTQYF
TRBJ1-2 . TRBV6-5 TRBD1 TGTGCCAGCAGTCCTGCCGGGACAGGGTATGGCTACACCTTC CASSPAGTGYGYTF
TRBJ2-7 . TRBV3-1/TRBV3-2 . TGTGCCAGCAGCCACGGTAGACCGGGCGAGCAGTACTTC CASSHGRPGEQYF
TRBJ1-1 . TRBV5-1 . TGCGCCAGCAGCGGGGGACAAGAAGGGGGTGAAGCTTTCTTT CASSGGQEGGEAFF
TRBJ2-4 . TRBV4-1 . TGCGCCAGCAGCCTCTCAAGCCAAACAGGGTTACTAGCCAAAAACATTCAGTACTTC CASSLSSQTGLLAKNIQYF
TRBJ2-1 . TRBV29-1 TRBD1 TGCAGCGTTGAAGCCCGGGACAGTCTTTACAATGAGCAGTTCTTC CSVEARDSLYNEQFF
TRBJ2-2 . TRBV7-9 . TGTGCCAGCAGCTTATCAGCAGGGGACGCCGGGGAGCTGTTTTTT CASSLSAGDAGELFF
TRBJ2-2 . TRBV7-7 TRBD2 TGTGCTAGCAGCTTATTAGCGGGGGGCCAATACGGCACCGGGGAGCTGTTTTTT CASSLLAGGQYGTGELFF
TRBJ2-5 . TRBV24-1 . TGTGCCACCAGTGAGCGACACTCCCAAGAGACCCAGTACTTC CATSERHSQETQYF
TRBJ2-7 few TRBV7-9 . TGTGCCAGCAGCTCGCGCGGGGGCAACGAGCAGTACTTC CASSSRGGNEQYF
TRBJ1-1 few TRBV2 TRBD1 TGTGCCAGCAGAGGGACAGCGCTTTACACTGAAGCTTTCTTT CASRGTALYTEAFF
TRBJ2-1 once TRBV7-2 TRBD2 TGTGCCAGCAGCTCTCGCGGGGGGTACAATGAGCAGTTCTTC CASSSRGGYNEQFF
TRBJ1-2 . TRBV7-6 . TGTGCCAGCAGCGAAGTAGCCGACAGCAACTATGGCTACACCTTC CASSEVADSNYGYTF
TRBJ2-2 . TRBV5-6 TRBD1 TGTGCCAGCAGCTTGAGGACAGGGGGTAACACCGGGGAGCTGTTTTTT CASSLRTGGNTGELFF
TRBJ1-1 . TRBV5-1 . TGCGCCAGCAGCTTGGATGGGGGGGCCATGAACACTGAAGCTTTCTTT CASSLDGGAMNTEAFF
TRBJ1-1 few TRBV7-8 . TGTGCCAGCAGCTTAGCACCGCGTGAAGCTTTCTTT CASSLAPREAFF
TRBJ2-7 . TRBV2 TRBD2 TGTGCCAGCAAACGACTAGCGGGTTCCTACGAGCAGTACTTC CASKRLAGSYEQYF
TRBJ2-3 . TRBV19 TRBD1 TGTGCCAGTACCGGTTCGAACAGGGGGCGCACAGATACGCAGTATTTT CASTGSNRGRTDTQYF
TRBJ2-1 . TRBV4-1 TRBD2 TGCGCCAGCAGCCAAATCGGACTAGCGGGGGCGGGAGAGCAGTTCTTC CASSQIGLAGAGEQFF